The clone carrying this T cell receptor beta chain was found many times. As yet, its antigen is unknown. Amplified TCR beta CDR3 regions derived from RNA transcripts. Researchers ran a first-round RT-PCR on the TCR CDR3 using the HTBI primer set. TCRdb re-called the multiplex PCR reads with MiXCR, one entry per CDR3 protein. The profile shows approximately 400,000 distinct CDR3 sequences, 15% to 17% of them singletons. The CDR3 spans 12 residues. Trimming removed 5 bases from V and 6 bases from J, with 14 bases in between. Germline V gives CDR1 DFQATT, CDR2 SNEGSKA (reference sequence). The data were obtained in a study of T cells in Graves' hyperthyroidism and ophthalmopathy. Study information: Peripheral blood was obtained at initial diagnosis, preceding any treatment. Study outcomes and limitations: For ophthalmopathy, model prediction preceded onset by a median around six months.

This chain links TRBV20-1 with TRBJ2-7; no firm D call. Material: blood. The receptor comes from a woman younger than 35 with Graves' hyperthyroidism. The CDR3 loop reads CSAPRSTGEQYF. CDR3 DNA sequence: TGCAGTGCTCCGAGGAGCACTGGCGAGCAGTACTTC.